This section outlines one T cell receptor beta chain sequence together with its context. Its specificity is unknown. The CDR3 has 12 amino acids. CDR1 is MNHEY and CDR2 is SVGEGT in the germline V gene. The V and J ends lost 6 bases and 5 bases respectively, with 7 bases between them. This entry comes from a study of T cell repertoires in cytomegalovirus infection. Overall study results and limits: Dominating the ex vivo response were HLA-C-restricted CMV-specific TCR beta clonotypes.

TCRdb reanalysed the reads using MiXCR and keeps one entry per CDR3 protein. The table lists 400,000 or so distinct CDR3 sequences, approximately 18% of them singletons. What was sequenced was PBMCs. The V call is TRBV6-2 or TRBV6-3, the J call TRBJ2-2; a weak D match, TRBD2 (5 bases). This TCR was recovered from a human donor in good health (CMV status not recorded). Some clones in this sample may be carry-over from other donors' samples. The DNA for the CDR3 is TGTGCCAGCAGACAGCGGACCGGGGAGCTGTTTTTT. Protein product: CASRQRTGELFF.